Below are 26 T cell receptor beta chains sequenced from a single sample in a study of identical twins. One entry per CDR3 protein, called by TCRdb with MiXCR from the 5' RACE reads. The repertoire holds hundreds of thousands of distinct CDR3 sequences, with 21% as singletons. This sample also appeared in a second study, on T cells expressing NK-cell markers.

Sample: PBMCs. The receptors shown here come from a woman aged 18 to 35 in good health.

The CDR3 region is CASSSRSPGSYEQFF. The CDR3 DNA sequence: TGTGCCAGCAGCTCCCGATCCCCCGGGAGCTATGAGCAGTTCTTC. V gene TRBV7-9 combines with J gene TRBJ2-1, with D possibly being TRBD2 (6 bases). CDR3 size: 15 residues. Germline-derived CDR1 and CDR2 are SEHNR and FQNEAQ (reference sequence). The germline V and J ends were trimmed by 4 bases and 8 bases, with 18 bases remaining between them.

Only a few counts were recorded for this clonotype. The chain has TRBV20-1 and TRBJ2-3; 7 bases are a match to TRBD2. V was clipped by 6 bases and J by 0 bases; unmatched bases: 6. Germline CDR1 reads DFQATT; CDR2 reads SNEGSKA (reference sequence). The length of the CDR3 is 14 residues. CDR3 in amino acids: CSARIGRSTDTQYF. In DNA, the CDR3 is TGCAGTGCCCGAATCGGGAGGAGCACAGATACGCAGTATTTT.

This chain links TRBV7-2 with TRBJ2-2; a weak D match, TRBD2 (6 bases). V was shortened by 2 bases and J by 7 bases, with 11 bases between the two germline ends. CDR3 length equals 14 residues. Germline V lookup: CDR1 SGHTA, CDR2 FQGNSA. The CDR3 nucleotides are TGTGCCAGCAGCTTAAATGCGGGATACGGGGAGCTGTTTTTT. It is translated as CASSLNAGYGELFF.

This chain connects TRBV20-1 to TRBJ1-1; no clear D gene. V lost 6 bases and J 4 bases, leaving 9 bases between the germline ends. CDR1 is DFQATT and CDR2 is SNEGSKA in the germline V gene (reference sequence). The CDR3 extends over 11 amino acids. In nucleotides, the CDR3 is TGCAGTGCCTCGGATAGCACTGAAGCTTTCTTT. It yields the protein CSASDSTEAFF.

The CDR3 loop reads CSAMGQYSYEQYF. The CDR3 coding sequence is TGCAGTGCTATGGGTCAGTACTCCTACGAGCAGTACTTC. The rearrangement uses TRBV20-1 and TRBJ2-7; D unclear. CDR3 length: 13 amino acids. Germline V gene data show CDR1 as DFQATT and CDR2 as SNEGSKA (reference sequence). V lost 4 bases and J lost 0, with 10 bases in between.

This clonotype was counted between two and nine times. This sequence joins TRBV10-3 and TRBJ2-7, with a possible D match to TRBD2 (6 bases). Per the germline V gene, CDR1 is ENHRY and CDR2 is SYGVKD. Trimming cost V 10 bases and J 6 bases, with 25 bases left between them. CDR3 length equals 15 residues. CDR3 sequence: CATSVSGVGLGEQYF. The CDR3 DNA follows: TGTGCCACGTCGGTCTCGGGGGTCGGGCTCGGCGAGCAGTACTTC.

The chain employs TRBV12-3 or TRBV12-4 and TRBJ2-2; D ambiguous. This CDR3 spans 10 amino acids. Trimming shortened V by 8 bases and J by 6 bases, and 4 bases separated the two germline ends. For the CDR3, the DNA is TGTGCCAGCTATGCCGGGGAGCTGTTTTTT. It encodes CASYAGELFF.

This clonotype appeared many times. The V gene is TRBV20-1, the J gene TRBJ2-7; 9 positions match TRBD2. Germline assignment: CDR1 DFQATT and CDR2 SNEGSKA (reference sequence). The CDR3 is made up of 14 amino acids. V was pared by 6 bases and J by 2 bases, with 8 bases of the junction left unmatched. Written as DNA, the CDR3 is TGCAGTGCCCTATTGGGACTAGCCCCCTACGAGCAGTACTTC. As protein: CSALLGLAPYEQYF.

This clonotype was seen at least ten times. The genes are TRBV12-3 or TRBV12-4 and TRBJ2-7; D may match TRBD1 or TRBD2 (5 bases each). Trimming removed 3 bases at V and 0 bases at J, with 12 bases between. This CDR3 comprises 15 residues. CDR3 residues: CASSFRGPISYEQYF. CDR3 sequence (DNA): TGTGCCAGCAGTTTCCGGGGACCCATCTCCTACGAGCAGTACTTC.

Many counts were recorded for this clonotype. The chain joins TRBV10-2 to TRBJ2-5; 9 bases are shared with TRBD2. Germline V gene lookup returns CDR1 WSHSY and CDR2 SAAADI. CDR3 length: 16 amino acids. V lost 3 bases to trimming and J lost 3 bases; unmatched junction nucleotides: 8. The CDR3 DNA sequence: TGCGCCAGCAGTGACCCAAGAAAGCGGGAGGAAGAGACCCAGTACTTC. It is translated as CASSDPRKREEETQYF.

The V gene is TRBV20-1, the J gene TRBJ2-2; 7 bases fit TRBD2. The J segment lost 1 base and the V segment lost 3 bases, leaving 2 bases of the junction unmatched. CDR3 length: 14 residues. CDR1 is DFQATT and CDR2 is SNEGSKA in the germline V gene (reference sequence). The CDR3 is CSARTSLNTGELFF. For the CDR3, the DNA is TGCAGTGCTAGGACTAGCTTGAACACCGGGGAGCTGTTTTTT.

The rearrangement joins TRBV9 to TRBJ1-2; D is unclear. The V end lost 2 bases, the J end lost 2 bases, and 4 bases lay between the germline ends. Germline V gives CDR1 SGDLS, CDR2 YYNGEE. The CDR3 runs to 12 residues. As DNA, the CDR3 is TGTGCCAGCAGCGTGTCCAACTATGGCTACACCTTC. Its protein product is CASSVSNYGYTF.

The V gene is TRBV9, the J gene TRBJ2-3, with 8 bases matching TRBD2. Germline V CDR1 and CDR2: SGDLS, YYNGEE. The CDR3 runs 14 residues. V lost 3 bases and J lost 4; bases outside the gene matches: 4. CDR3 loop: CASSGLASADTQYF. In DNA, the CDR3 is TGTGCCAGCAGCGGACTAGCGTCCGCAGATACGCAGTATTTT.

The chain recombines TRBV20-1 with TRBJ2-1, with a weak D call TRBD1 (5 bases). CDR3 length equals 17 residues. The V and J ends lost 0 bases and 2 bases respectively, with 17 bases between them. The germline V gene encodes CDR1 DFQATT and CDR2 SNEGSKA (reference sequence). CDR3 sequence (DNA): TGCAGTGCTAGAGATCTAGGGGTAGCCATTCCCTACAATGAGCAGTTCTTC. Translated: CSARDLGVAIPYNEQFF.

This clonotype was recorded a few times. The chain employs TRBV11-2 and TRBJ2-1; 9 bases are shared with TRBD2. Per the germline V gene, CDR1 is SGHAT and CDR2 is FQNNGV. After removal of 5 bases from V and 5 bases from J, the junction contained 19 bases not matched to a gene. This CDR3 spans 19 amino acids. The CDR3 nucleotides read TGTGCCAGCAGCCCGAATGTCAAGGGGGTAGCGGGAGACCACAATGAGCAGTTCTTC. It specifies CASSPNVKGVAGDHNEQFF.

The CDR3 DNA reads TGCAGTGCACCTCCGTGCTCCTACGAGCAGTACTTC. Translated: CSAPPCSYEQYF. V is TRBV20-1 and J is TRBJ2-7, with D hard to call. CDR1 is DFQATT and CDR2 is SNEGSKA in the germline V gene (reference sequence). The germline V and J ends were trimmed by 6 bases and 0 bases, with 9 bases remaining between them. This CDR3 comprises 12 residues.

The chain couples TRBV20-1 to TRBJ2-4, with 11 bases lining up with TRBD2. Losses at the gene ends were 1 base for V and 8 bases for J; bases not matched to a gene: 7. The germline CDR1 and CDR2 sequences are DFQATT and SNEGSKA (reference sequence). The CDR3 loop spans 15 amino acids. The CDR3 DNA follows: TGCAGTGCTAGAGGGGTGACTAGCGGGGAACACATTCAGTACTTC. Its translation: CSARGVTSGEHIQYF.

This sequence joins TRBV27 and TRBJ2-7; D could derive from TRBD1 or TRBD2 (7 bases each). CDR3 size: 15 residues. The germline V and J ends were trimmed by 2 bases and 0 bases, with 11 bases remaining between them. Germline assignment: CDR1 MNHEY and CDR2 SMNVEV (reference sequence). The CDR3 coding sequence is TGTGCCAGCAGTTTAAGGGAGGGGGCCTCCTACGAGCAGTACTTC. Protein: CASSLREGASYEQYF.

The chain is built from TRBV5-1 and TRBJ1-4; 7 nucleotides line up with TRBD1. Germline V gives CDR1 SGHRS, CDR2 YFSETQ. Unmatched junction bases numbered 4, after V lost 0 bases and J lost 5 bases. The CDR3 is 15 residues long. The CDR3 here is CASSLGQGRNEKLFF. The CDR3 DNA sequence: TGCGCCAGCAGCTTGGGACAGGGACGCAATGAAAAACTGTTTTTT.

This chain links TRBV19 with TRBJ2-2; TRBD2 aligns across 8 bases. CDR1 is LNHDA and CDR2 is SQIVND in the germline V gene (reference sequence). J gave up 6 bases and V 3 bases, and 0 bases lay outside the gene matches. The CDR3 consists of 13 residues. DNA of the CDR3: TGTGCCAGTAGTATCGGGAGGGCCGGGGAGCTGTTTTTT. Translation gives CASSIGRAGELFF.

This clonotype has just a few counts. This chain joins TRBV20-1 and TRBJ2-2, with D unclear. Looked up from germline, CDR1 is DFQATT and CDR2 is SNEGSKA (reference sequence). Trimming pared 1 base from V and 7 bases from J, leaving 10 bases between. This CDR3 is 13 amino acids long. This CDR3 reads CSARVGRVGELFF. CDR3 DNA sequence: TGCAGTGCTAGAGTTGGCCGCGTCGGGGAGCTGTTTTTT.

This clonotype was detected many times. The chain uses TRBV6-2 or TRBV6-3 and TRBJ2-2; 13 bases fit TRBD2. The CDR3 length is 14 residues. Germline loops: CDR1 MNHEY, CDR2 SVGEGT. Trimming removed 9 bases from V and 5 bases from J; junction bases left unmatched: 3. CDR3 loop: CASRTSGSTGELFF. DNA of the CDR3: TGTGCCAGTCGGACTAGCGGGAGTACCGGGGAGCTGTTTTTT.

This clonotype was seen a handful of times. J is TRBJ2-5 and V is TRBV6-1; 13 bases fit TRBD2. The CDR3 has 15 amino acids. Trimming cost V 6 bases and J 5 bases; bases outside gene matches: 6. In germline, CDR1 is MNHNS, CDR2 SASEGT. Written as DNA, the CDR3 is TGTGCCAGCAGACTAGCGGGGGGGCCTGGGGAGACCCAGTACTTC. Residues: CASRLAGGPGETQYF.

There are many counts of this clonotype. The chain is built from TRBV13 and TRBJ1-5; no reliable D call. V shed 6 bases and J shed 4 bases, with 13 bases lying between them. The CDR3 spans 14 residues. The germline V gene encodes CDR1 PRHDT and CDR2 FYEKMQ (reference sequence). DNA for the CDR3: TGTGCCAGCAGTCGGGGTGTGGGAAATCAGCCCCAGCATTTT. It specifies CASSRGVGNQPQHF. The full variable domain, with the rest looked up from reference TRBV13 and TRBJ1-5, is AAGVIQSPRHLIKEKRETATLKCYPIPRHDTVYWYQQGPGQDPQFLISFYEKMQSDKGSIPDRFSAQQFSDYHSELNMSSLELGDSALYFCASSRGVGNQPQHFGDGTRLSIL.

Concerning this clonotype: A read error is possible here, since a much larger clone lies one base away. The CDR3 end shows no conserved phenylalanine or tryptophan, and so a read error is likely. The DNA is left out, because the CDR3 cannot be placed on it with certainty; the CDR3 is given as TCRdb lists it. The chain carries TRBV12-3 or TRBV12-4 and TRBJ2-7; the table's TRBD1 call for D was not verified on the DNA. The CDR3 sequence runs 12 residues, both termini included. The CDR3 sequence: CASSDPGDRIIL.

This chain connects TRBV20-1 to TRBJ2-3, with D perhaps matching TRBD1 or TRBD2 (6 bases each). In germline, CDR1 is DFQATT, CDR2 SNEGSKA (reference sequence). V lost 5 bases and J lost 4, with 13 bases in between. The CDR3 has 13 residues. CDR3 in amino acids: CSAGWGAPDTQYF. The CDR3 nucleotides read TGCAGTGCTGGATGGGGGGCCCCAGATACGCAGTATTTT.